This T cell receptor (beta chain) emerged from a study of response to subunit inactivated influenza vaccine. Study observations and caveats: Each seasonal flu vaccination may recruit only limited new T cells, authors suggested.

About this clonotype itself: The antigen remains unidentified.

TCRdb re-derived calls from the RT-PCR reads in MiXCR, one entry per CDR3 protein. The data hold 500,000 or so distinct CDR3 sequences, with 15% to 20% observed a single time. The CDR3 runs 15 residues. With V trimmed by 5 bases and J by 0 bases, 7 bases remained unmatched. Germline V gives CDR1 SGHVS, CDR2 FNYEAQ. The sample in question was CD4+ T cells sorted from PBMCs, obtained less than 30 months after vaccination. The receptor's source is a man between 45 and 75 years old who received an inactivated influenza vaccine. V is TRBV7-6 and J is TRBJ2-7, with 7 bases identical to TRBD1. The CDR3 here is CASSGGRDSSYEQYF. The CDR3 nucleotides read TGTGCCAGCAGCGGGGGTAGGGACAGCTCCTACGAGCAGTACTTC.